The clone carrying this T cell receptor beta chain has just a few counts. These data come from a study of T cells after yellow fever vaccination. TCRdb re-analysed the 5' RACE reads in MiXCR, keeping a single row per CDR3 protein. The sample has a few hundred thousand distinct CDR3 sequences, about 4% seen once. CDR3 size: 16 residues. Per the germline V gene, CDR1 is LGHDT and CDR2 is YNNKEL (reference sequence). V trimming: 5 bases; J trimming: 4 bases; junction bases outside the gene matches: 12. The sample here was PBMCs, taken 5 days after the yellow fever booster vaccination. V gene TRBV3-1 combines with J gene TRBJ2-7, with 9 bases matching TRBD1. The TCR originated in a man aged 18 to 29 who received the YFV17D yellow fever vaccine. CDR3 nucleotides: TGTGCCAGCAGCTCTTTCTCTGGGACAGGGCATTACGAGCAGTACTTC. Translated, it gives CASSSFSGTGHYEQYF.